This note documents a single TCR beta chain sequence. This specimen comes from a study of blood T cell repertoires in COVID-19. Here immunoSEQ multiplex PCR was the method, and the copy in TCRdb shows in-frame clones only, minus some. The sample carries roughly 21,000 clones, 86% recorded once. Input material: peripheral blood. The TCR sequence derives from a woman older than 75 with active or convalescent COVID-19.

The CDR3 sequence: CASSLSGQGPNQPQHF. For the CDR3, the DNA is TGTGCCAGCAGCTTATCGGGACAGGGACCAAATCAGCCCCAGCATTTT. This chain uses TRBV7-9 with TRBJ1-5; 9 bases match TRBD1. Trimming took 2 bases from V and 4 from J; bases not matched to a gene: 6. The length of the CDR3 is 16 residues. In germline, CDR1 is SEHNR, CDR2 FQNEAQ (reference sequence).